This entry lists 28 T cell receptor beta chains sequenced from one sample in a study of T cell responses to AZD1222 COVID-19 vaccine. TCRdb's copy holds only in-frame clones and misses some; the assay was immunoSEQ multiplex PCR. The sample has around 100,000 clones; about 87% are singletons. This specimen consisted of peripheral blood, obtained on day 0 of AZD1222 vaccination. The origin of the receptors is an adult in good health.

In this sample, this clone turned up a few times. Distinct nucleotide sequences in the sample also encode this CDR3. The V call is TRBV6-1, the J call TRBJ1-5; D uncertain. This CDR3 comprises 13 residues. With 3 bases removed from V and 1 base from J, the gap between germline ends came to 4 bases. Looked up from germline, CDR1 is MNHNS and CDR2 is SASEGT. The CDR3 DNA sequence: TGTGCCAGCAGTGACGGCAGCAATCAGCCCCAGCATTTT. Protein sequence: CASSDGSNQPQHF.

The chain combines TRBV5-1 with TRBJ1-2; D remains ambiguous. Trimming stripped 4 bases from V and 1 base from J, with 8 bases between. In germline, CDR1 is SGHRS, CDR2 YFSETQ. This CDR3 is built from 13 residues. CDR3 DNA sequence: TGCGCCAGCAGCCAGACGTTTAACTATGGCTACACCTTC. It specifies CASSQTFNYGYTF.

In its sample, this clone was seen a few times. The rearrangement links TRBV6-5 to TRBJ1-2; D is perhaps TRBD1 (6 bases). This CDR3 spans 16 amino acids. The V end was cut by 2 bases, the J end by 2 bases, with 15 bases between. Per germline, CDR1 MNHEY and CDR2 SVGAGI. The CDR3 DNA sequence: TGTGCCAGCAGTTACACAAGACAGGCGTTAAACTATGGCTACACCTTC. It is translated as CASSYTRQALNYGYTF.

The chain combines TRBV10-3 with TRBJ1-1, with a tentative D call TRBD1 (6 bases). There are 15 residues in the CDR3. Trimming took off 2 bases at V and 2 bases at J, with 12 bases between the two ends. Germline V lookup: CDR1 ENHRY, CDR2 SYGVKD. The CDR3 nucleotides read TGTGCCATCAGTGAGGAGGGGGGCCGTAACACTGAAGCTTTCTTT. As protein: CAISEEGGRNTEAFF.

V and J are TRBV18 and TRBJ2-1, with D hard to call. The CDR3 covers 14 residues. CDR1 is KGHSH, CDR2 LQKENI, per germline. The ends were cut back, 3 bases at V and 0 bases at J, with 6 bases in the middle. Here the CDR3 DNA reads TGTGCCAGCTCACCTAGCTACTCCTACAATGAGCAGTTCTTC. Protein product: CASSPSYSYNEQFF.

V is TRBV6-2 or TRBV6-3 and J is TRBJ2-7, with a weak D call TRBD2 (5 bases). Germline V gives CDR1 MNHEY, CDR2 SVGEGT. The CDR3 has 13 amino acids. V was trimmed by 5 bases and J by 2 bases, leaving 10 bases between them. CDR3 residues: CASSPGNPYEQYF. The CDR3 DNA sequence: TGTGCCAGCAGTCCCGGGAACCCCTACGAGCAGTACTTC.

The chain combines TRBV12-2 with TRBJ1-5; no check of the table's D call, TRBD1, against the DNA was made. TRBV12-2 is labeled a pseudogene. The CDR3 has 20 amino acids. CDR3: CASRARLRDSLRYSNQPQHF. CDR3 bases: TGTGCAAGTCGCGCACGCCTCCGGGACAGTCTACGTTATAGCAATCAGCCCCAGCATTTT.

Concerning this clone itself: The sample carries other DNA sequences with the same CDR3. Here the CDR3 reads CASTEQGNTEAFF. CDR3 nucleotides: TGTGCCAGCACCGAACAGGGGAACACTGAAGCTTTCTTT. The chain joins TRBV2 to TRBJ1-1; the D gene is possibly TRBD1 (6 bases). The germline CDR1 and CDR2 sequences are SNHLY and FYNNEI. V dropped 7 bases and J dropped 1 base, with 10 bases sitting between them. There are 13 residues in the CDR3. Complete variable domain (other parts from reference TRBV2 and TRBJ1-1): EPEVTQTPSHQVTQMGQEVILRCVPISNHLYFYWYRQILGQKVEFLVSFYNNEISEKSEIFDDQFSVERPDGSNFTLKIRSTKLEDSAMYFCASTEQGNTEAFFGQGTRLTVV.

A single count supports this clone. The chain carries TRBV4-3 and TRBJ1-6; maybe TRBD1 (5 bases). CDR3 size: 16 residues. Germline CDR1 and CDR2: LGHNA and YSLEER. V was cut by 1 base and J by 3 bases, with 10 bases left in between. CDR3 loop: CASSQGREVYNSPLHF. Written as DNA, the CDR3 is TGCGCCAGCAGCCAAGGCAGGGAGGTCTATAATTCACCCCTCCACTTT.

V gene TRBV4-1 combines with J gene TRBJ2-1; D remains ambiguous. The germline CDR1 and CDR2 sequences are MGHRA and YSYEKL. The CDR3 consists of 13 residues. Between the trimmed V and J ends, which lost 2 bases and 7 bases, there was a span of 9 bases. CDR3 region: CASSQLARNEQFF. In nucleotides, the CDR3 is TGCGCCAGCAGCCAATTGGCTAGGAATGAGCAGTTCTTC.

This chain joins TRBV6-2 or TRBV6-3 and TRBJ1-1, with unresolved D. Germline V gene data show CDR1 as MNHEY and CDR2 as SVGEGT. Between the trimmed V and J ends, which lost 4 bases and 0 bases, there was a span of 6 bases. This CDR3 is 13 amino acids long. The CDR3 DNA sequence: TGTGCCAGCAGTTTGTGGGTGAACACTGAAGCTTTCTTT. This codes for CASSLWVNTEAFF.

V and J are TRBV30 and TRBJ1-5, with no clear D. Germline CDR1 reads GTSNPN; CDR2 reads SVGIG (reference sequence). The CDR3 runs 15 residues. The V end lost 0 bases, the J end lost 0 bases, and 9 bases lay between the germline ends. The CDR3 nucleotides read TGTGCCTGGAGTGTTGAGGGAGGTAGCAATCAGCCCCAGCATTTT. This codes for CAWSVEGGSNQPQHF. The whole variable domain, filled in from reference TRBV30 and TRBJ1-5, reads SQTIHQWPATLVQPVGSPLSLECTVEGTSNPNLYWYRQAAGRGLQLLFYSVGIGQISSEVPQNLSASRPQDRQFILSSKKLLLSDSGFYLCAWSVEGGSNQPQHFGDGTRLSIL.

The chain combines TRBV6-5 with TRBJ1-6; weak D call: TRBD1 (6 bases). The CDR3 consists of 13 residues. V was trimmed by 7 bases and J by 7 bases, leaving 11 bases between them. Germline CDR1 reads MNHEY; CDR2 reads SVGAGI. CDR3 DNA sequence: TGTGCCAGCATGGCAGGGGTAAATTCACCCCTCCACTTT. Amino acids: CASMAGVNSPLHF.

The chain joins TRBV18 to TRBJ2-1, with D perhaps matching TRBD1 (5 bases). The CDR3 is 16 residues long. Trimming removed 2 bases from V and 4 bases from J, with 15 bases in between. Germline V gene lookup returns CDR1 KGHSH and CDR2 LQKENI. The CDR3 reads CASSPGPTKGYNEQFF. The CDR3 nucleotides read TGTGCCAGCTCACCAGGACCGACAAAGGGGTACAATGAGCAGTTCTTC.

The chain uses TRBV18 and TRBJ2-2, with a tentative D call TRBD1 (6 bases). The CDR3 has 16 residues. Per the germline V gene, CDR1 is KGHSH and CDR2 is LQKENI. V lost 6 bases and J 0 bases, leaving 14 bases between the germline ends. CDR3 nucleotides: TGTGCCAGCTCCCTGACAGGCTTGACGAACACCGGGGAGCTGTTTTTT. Translating gives CASSLTGLTNTGELFF.

The J gene is TRBJ2-1, the V gene TRBV7-2; 10 bases map to TRBD2. J lost 2 bases, V lost 3 bases, and 1 base had no gene match. The germline CDR1 and CDR2 sequences are SGHTA and FQGNSA. The length of the CDR3 is 15 residues. The CDR3 is CASSFSGGPYNEQFF. The CDR3, as DNA: TGTGCCAGCAGCTTTAGCGGGGGGCCCTACAATGAGCAGTTCTTC. The full variable domain, with the rest looked up from reference TRBV7-2 and TRBJ2-1, is GAGVSQSPSNKVTEKGKDVELRCDPISGHTALYWYRQSLGQGLEFLIYFQGNSAPDKSGLPSDRFSAERTGGSVSTLTIQRTQQEDSAVYLCASSFSGGPYNEQFFGPGTRLTVL.

This sequence joins TRBV7-9 and TRBJ2-7; 8 bases are a match to TRBD2. The V gene's germline CDR1 is SEHNR and CDR2 FQNEAQ (reference sequence). The CDR3 length is 15 residues. J lost 4 bases, V lost 2 bases, and 7 bases had no gene match. The CDR3 DNA is TGTGCCAGCAGCTTAATGTTAGCGGGGAGTTACGAGCAGTACTTC. As protein: CASSLMLAGSYEQYF.

This sequence joins TRBV6-6 and TRBJ2-7, with 8 bases lining up with TRBD1. The germline V gene has CDR1 MNHNY and CDR2 SVGAGI (reference sequence). The CDR3 totals 14 residues. With 2 bases clipped from V and 6 bases from J, the junction kept 6 bases outside the gene matches. CDR3 nucleotide sequence: TGTGCCAGCAGTTACCCGGCAGGGGGCGCCGAGCAGTACTTC. Encoded protein: CASSYPAGGAEQYF.

V usage is TRBV18 and J usage is TRBJ2-7; TRBD1 agrees at 9 bases. Germline assignment: CDR1 KGHSH and CDR2 LQKENI. V shed 5 bases and J 6 bases; nucleotides not matched to a gene: 11. CDR3 length: 15 amino acids. The CDR3 DNA sequence: TGTGCCAGCTCATCCTGGACAGGGGAGCCGGGCGAGCAGTACTTC. This gives the protein CASSSWTGEPGEQYF.

The sample holds one count of this clone. The V call is TRBV6-6, the J call TRBJ2-2; no firm D call. The CDR3 runs 14 residues. The V gene's germline CDR1 is MNHNY and CDR2 SVGAGI (reference sequence). The V gene lost 7 bases and the J gene lost 4 bases, with 13 bases spanning the gap. CDR3 DNA: TGTGCCAGCACCCCGGTTTGGGGCACCGGGGAGCTGTTTTTT. Protein product: CASTPVWGTGELFF.

The chain recombines TRBV5-5 with TRBJ1-6; D gene uncertain. The germline gives CDR1 SGHKS, CDR2 YYEKEE (reference sequence). Trimming removed 1 base from V and 5 bases from J, with 7 bases in between. The length of the CDR3 is 14 residues. This chain's CDR3 is CASSLMSDNSPLHF. In DNA form, the CDR3 reads TGTGCCAGCAGCTTGATGTCCGATAATTCACCCCTCCACTTT.

The chain uses TRBV3-1 (or the pseudogene TRBV3-2) and TRBJ2-1; D is undetermined. This CDR3 has 15 residues. V lost 4 bases and J 3 bases, leaving 13 bases between the germline ends. The V gene's germline CDR1 is LGHDT and CDR2 YNNKEL (reference sequence). CDR3 residues: CASSPSAPLYNEQFF. For the CDR3, the DNA is TGTGCCAGCAGCCCTAGTGCCCCTCTCTACAATGAGCAGTTCTTC.

The chain joins TRBV2 to TRBJ2-7; 8 bases align to TRBD2. The V and J ends lost 6 bases and 4 bases, in that order; junction bases with no gene match: 20. Germline CDR1 reads SNHLY; CDR2 reads FYNNEI. The CDR3 consists of 18 residues. The CDR3 DNA is TGTGCCAGCAGCCAGTTCGAAACCCCGGGACTAGTAGGTTACGAGCAGTACTTC. Amino acids: CASSQFETPGLVGYEQYF.

The CDR3 coding sequence is TGTGCCAGCAGTGAACAGGGATTCTCCTATGGCTACACCTTC. Protein product: CASSEQGFSYGYTF. The V and J genes are TRBV5-4 and TRBJ1-2; D perhaps matches TRBD1 (6 bases). The V end lost 5 bases, the J end lost 4 bases, and 15 bases lay between the germline ends. This CDR3 comprises 14 residues. Germline-derived CDR1 and CDR2 are SGHNT and YYREEE (reference sequence).

V is TRBV11-3 and J is TRBJ1-1, with 7 bases fitting TRBD1. CDR3 length equals 14 residues. From germline, CDR1 is SGHNT and CDR2 YENEEA. V lost 5 bases and J lost 7; bases outside the gene matches: 10. The CDR3 DNA reads as TGTGCCAGCAGCCCATCACAGGGGCGGGGTGAAGCTTTCTTT. As protein: CASSPSQGRGEAFF.

This rearrangement joins TRBV6-2 or TRBV6-3 to TRBJ1-4; 8 bases line up with TRBD1. The germline V gene has CDR1 MNHEY and CDR2 SVGEGT. CDR3 length equals 17 residues. Trimming at V came to 5 bases and at J to 7 bases, leaving 15 bases not matched to a gene. Here the CDR3 DNA reads TGTGCCAGCAGTAAGCCTCTCGTCGCAGGGGGCTCTGAAAAACTGTTTTTT. Protein sequence: CASSKPLVAGGSEKLFF.

The chain links TRBV30 to TRBJ2-2; unclear D gene. The CDR3 contains 14 residues. The V end lost 4 bases, the J end lost 5 bases, and 14 bases lay between the germline ends. Per germline, CDR1 GTSNPN and CDR2 SVGIG (reference sequence). The CDR3 region has the DNA TGTGCCTGGATTAGGCAGATTAGTACCGGGGAGCTGTTTTTT. The encoded protein is CAWIRQISTGELFF.

The gene calls are TRBV3-1 (or the pseudogene TRBV3-2) and TRBJ1-3; D unresolved. Germline CDR1 and CDR2: LGHDT and YNNKEL (reference sequence). The CDR3 loop spans 14 amino acids. Trimming removed 2 bases from V and 4 bases from J, with 9 bases in between. CDR3 sequence reads: CASSQTDQGNTIYF. CDR3 nucleotide sequence: TGTGCCAGCAGCCAAACGGACCAGGGAAACACCATATATTTT.